This T cell receptor (beta chain) was observed in a study of blood T cell repertoires in COVID-19. Study at large: The study drew acute and convalescent COVID-19 samples from the United States, Italy and Spain. The analysed material was cDNA or gDNA that came from T cells, B-cell-depleted T cells, or PBMCs.

In this sample, this clone turned up once. Germline V gene lookup returns CDR1 SGHAT and CDR2 FQNNGV. This CDR3 comprises 14 residues. V lost 3 bases to trimming and J lost 5 bases; unmatched junction nucleotides: 2. In the source study's methods: Researchers report that nucleated cell counts were estimated from reference gene primer amplification. This table comes from immunoSEQ multiplex PCR, and its TCRdb copy is limited to in-frame clones, with some not included. The V and J calls and clone size are taken from that table; D and trimming were inferred from the DNA. In the table there are approximately 300,000 clones, approximately 85% of which are singletons.

V is TRBV11-2 and J is TRBJ2-1, with 9 positions matching TRBD2. Sequenced input: peripheral blood. The receptor's source is a woman aged 45-60 years with acute or convalescent COVID-19. CDR3 residues: CASSLSSGNNEQFF. For the CDR3, the DNA is TGTGCCAGCAGCTTGTCTAGCGGGAACAATGAGCAGTTCTTC. The full variable domain, rest sourced from reference TRBV11-2 and TRBJ2-1, is EAGVAQSPRYKIIEKRQSVAFWCNPISGHATLYWYQQILGQGPKLLIQFQNNGVVDDSQLPKDRFSAERLKGVDSTLKIQPAKLEDSAVYLCASSLSSGNNEQFFGPGTRLTVL.